The T cell receptor (beta chain) described here comes from a study of cytomegalovirus exposure and HLA in healthy donors (dated by TCRdb to about 2017). With respect to the entire study: In an earlier analysis of 450 to 750 of the donors, around 290 Gb of sequence data and 100 million or so unique TCR beta sequences from roughly 190 million T cells were reported. An early release that covered around 590 HLA-typed donors contained about 300 gigabases of sequencing data and about 93 million unique TCR sequences. Of the roughly 430 genotyped donors, around 81% fell in the genetic ancestry cluster associated with self-reported Caucasian donors. The study aimed to test whether cataloging public T cell receptors could reveal signatures of past pathogen exposure. The study used immunosequencing to profile the T cell repertoires of 666 subjects and linked those repertoires to cytomegalovirus serostatus. In addition to the first cohort of roughly 670 subjects, a separate validation cohort of 120 different subjects was used. To predict cytomegalovirus infection status, the study brought together high-throughput TCR immunosequencing, statistical association of individual TCRs with disease status, and machine learning. A later analysis re-examined previously published TCR beta repertoires from more than 600 donors and added high-resolution HLA genotyping to investigate patterns of TCR occurrence. Rather than drawing on any new phenotypic data, the later analysis identified candidate immune exposures from TCR beta sequences and the way those sequences occurred across donors. An earlier analysis of around 640 of the donors used high-throughput TCR beta sequencing to judge whether each TCR beta V gene segment behaved as functional or pseudogenic. Donor age, sex, ethnicity and CMV serostatus were compiled together with the repertoire data. A later genetic analysis used genome-wide SNP genotypes for about 55% of the 666 donors, treating that subset as a discovery cohort. All discovery cohort repertoires had been generated using a single sequencing platform. Class I and class II HLA loci were covered by the typing at four-digit resolution. Typing coverage differed by locus: A, B, C, DRB1 and DQB1 were typed in roughly 620-630 donors, DQA1 in about 510, DPA1 in around 580, and DPB1 in 450 to 480. Four or five DR-DQ haplotypes were handled as single units for association and clustering because linkage in the cohort was strong. On average, 235,054 unique TCR beta nucleotide sequences were sequenced per donor among 300 to 500 genotyped donors of the cohort, with roughly 18% of those sequences being non-productive.

The cohort comprised more than 550 healthy bone marrow donors. At the time of sampling, every cohort member was nominally healthy, though immune exposures that went unrecorded were likely present. The donor tested CMV seronegative and was one of the 352 seronegative cohort members. Each donor provided a peripheral blood sample, and peripheral blood mononuclear cells were used for TCR beta sequencing. The Qiagen DNeasy Blood Extraction Kit was used to extract genomic DNA from the blood cell samples. About this clone itself: The antigen it binds to is not known. Base-call qualities are not available, and no considerably larger clone is one nucleotide away.

On the study overall, not on this receptor specifically: The 87-base-pair reads could not distinguish some IMGT-functional V segments, including TRBV6-2 and TRBV6-3, so those segments were excluded. Three of the identified cytomegalovirus-associated TCR beta chains were confirmed in vitro to be specific for cytomegalovirus antigens. Across donors, most TCR sequences were observed very rarely, whereas some public TCRs were present in many individuals. Strong co-occurrence of HLA alleles, especially DR and DQ, made assigning TCR associations to individual alleles difficult. The study gave a list of 150 to 200 TCR beta chains associated with cytomegalovirus. Correlated functional status among segregating V segments might be attributable to linkage disequilibrium, but an unknown experimental factor could not be ruled out. In a later genetic analysis, fewer N-insertions in productive TCRs were reported among donors in an Asian-associated ancestry cluster than the roughly 640-donor mean. V-gene and J-gene trimming of TCR beta chains was associated with a missense DCLRE1C variant in a later genetic analysis, and the association was replicated in an independent cohort. The earlier analysis of nearly 600 of the donors excluded 15 to 20 rarely observed V segments, including chromosome 9 orphons, because counts were too low. A further reported finding was that TCR beta sequences accurately predicted the HLA-A and HLA-B alleles for most subjects in the first cohort. A cluster of highly shared sequence variants was judged likely to represent a technical artifact of the sequencing pipeline. The cohort was sequenced for TCR beta chains only, and without alpha or paired-chain data the features that could be detected were limited. The authors suggested that the approach could potentially be extended to other disease states and immunological phenotypes. In a later analysis, several top co-occurrence clusters were reported to appear linked to parvovirus B19, influenza, CMV and Epstein-Barr virus. According to a later analysis, most CMV-associated TCR beta chains appeared to be HLA-restricted, and the HLA associations seemed to be driven largely by CMV exposure. In a later analysis, HLA-associated TCR beta chains were found to be more clonally expanded and to have lower generation probabilities than equally common non-associated chains. Cytomegalovirus status was reported to be diagnosed by the classifier with high specificity and sensitivity in both the original and validation cohorts. Because HLA typing was missing for some donors at each locus, association tests included only the typed subset. Presence/absence analyses assumed roughly uniform sequencing depth across donors, an assumption that may not hold. In a later analysis, TCR association rates were found to vary across HLA loci, with the most associated TCRs seen for DRB1 alleles and the fewest for HLA-C alleles. In an earlier analysis of roughly 560 of the donors, most TCR beta V segments were observed in productive rearrangements about 87% or about 30% of the time, broadly matching IMGT annotations. In a later analysis, about 17,000 TCR beta sequences were associated with specific HLA alleles at a false discovery rate of 0.05. CMV serostatus was the only immune exposure information available for the cohort.

Trimming costs V 4 bases and J 4 bases, and their ends lie 16 bases apart. Sequences SGHTA (CDR1) and FQGNSA (CDR2) are obtained from the germline V gene. The CDR3 goes from the cysteine to the phenylalanine over 15 residues. Only CDR3 DNA is held: 45 bases, read in frame from base 1. The receptor library was made with the immunoSEQ multiplex PCR assay. For the multiplex PCR, a mixture combining 60 forward primers for TCR Vbeta segments and 13 reverse primers for TCR Jbeta segments was used. A multiplex PCR assay on genomic DNA amplified the CDR3 region of rearranged TCR beta genes. The amplified TCR beta libraries were sequenced on the Illumina HiSeq System as 87-base-pair reads. Processing in the source paper ran as follows. Across the 600 to 700 repertoires, a later analysis counted some 80 million unique TCR beta chains, about 10 million of which were shared by at least two donors. To remove PCR and sequencing errors, raw reads were error-corrected and collapsed into unique sequences using a nearest-neighbor algorithm that merged closely related sequences. CDR3 sequences were aligned to IMGT reference sequences to assign V, D and J gene segments. For a sequence to be retained, a match of at least six nucleotides to both a V gene segment and a J gene segment was required. A rearrangement was called productive if the CDR3 had no stop codons and remained in frame with V and J, and every other rearrangement was called non-productive. Following IMGT convention, CDR3 was defined as the stretch from the second conserved V-encoded cysteine to the conserved J-encoded phenylalanine. The earlier analysis of fewer than 750 of the donors excluded sequences that lacked an unambiguous match to a single V gene segment. An earlier analysis of about 600 of the donors called V segments functional above 56.7% productive rearrangements and segregating when the between-donor standard deviation exceeded 5%. To diagnose cytomegalovirus status from the catalog of TCR beta chain sequences, a statistical classification framework was built. A later analysis assigned V and J genes by comparing TCR nucleotide sequences with IMGT/GENE-DB human TR gene sequences. The TCRdist pipeline was used in a later analysis to assign CDR3 sequences and most-parsimonious VDJ recombination scenarios. A later analysis defined each TCR beta chain by its CDR3 amino acid sequence plus V-gene family, and excluded reads lacking a unique V-gene family. In a later analysis, around 650 highly shared, low-generation-probability nucleotide sequences were removed to address suspected cross-contamination and a sequencing artifact. For each public chain, a later analysis derived a clonal expansion index from normalized ranks of inferred template counts within each repertoire. Generation probabilities in a later analysis came from a VDJ recombination model fitted to out-of-frame rearrangements, and those results were checked against IGoR. Hypergeometric tests were used in a later analysis to score TCR-TCR, TCR-HLA and TCR-CMV co-occurrence, with a repertoire-size bias correction applied to the TCR pairs. False discovery rates were estimated in a later analysis by permuting HLA or CMV assignments 20 times. In a later analysis, co-occurring TCRs were grouped using DBSCAN, and TCRdist sequence similarity was added for clustering within HLA-allele-positive subsets. Co-occurrence clustering excluded repertoires with fewer than 30,000 or more than 120,000 public chains, plus five with anomalous nucleotide sharing. In its TCRdb copy, this immuneACCESS table keeps in-frame sequences only and misses some clones. Where compared with another copy, unresolved V genes explain less than half of these, and the others have no known cause. That table supplies the V and J calls and clone size; D and trimming were determined from the DNA. The sample has around 200,000 clones on record, around 89% of them singletons. The top ten hold around 1% of the sample.

This receptor was obtained from a woman aged 18-35 years in good health and CMV-seronegative. Sequencing input: PBMCs. In this chain, TRBV7-2 is recombined with TRBJ1-2, and perhaps TRBD1 as D gene, on 6 matching bases. For the CDR3, the sequence is CASSSRQAALYGYTF. The DNA is as follows: TGTGCCAGCAGCTCCAGACAGGCAGCTCTCTATGGCTACACCTTC.